This TCR beta chain came from a study of shared clonotypes between healthy human individuals. V dropped 2 bases and J dropped 1; count of bases not matched to a gene: 9. In germline, CDR1 is SGHNT, CDR2 YYREEE (reference sequence). The CDR3 runs 16 residues. Samples underwent the assay at deep level. Measured with immunoSEQ multiplex PCR; TCRdb has only the in-frame clones, and not every one. The data contain approximately 2.4 million clones, approximately 95% of them singletons. This TCR was sampled from a man aged 18-30 years in good health. The sequenced sample was naive CD4+ T cells sorted from blood. Documented subset: CD45RA+ positively selected. The rearrangement joins TRBV5-4 to TRBJ2-7; the match to TRBD1 covers 7 bases. CDR3 protein: CASSLAPGTVSYEQYF. DNA for the CDR3: TGTGCCAGCAGCTTAGCCCCCGGGACAGTTTCCTACGAGCAGTACTTC.